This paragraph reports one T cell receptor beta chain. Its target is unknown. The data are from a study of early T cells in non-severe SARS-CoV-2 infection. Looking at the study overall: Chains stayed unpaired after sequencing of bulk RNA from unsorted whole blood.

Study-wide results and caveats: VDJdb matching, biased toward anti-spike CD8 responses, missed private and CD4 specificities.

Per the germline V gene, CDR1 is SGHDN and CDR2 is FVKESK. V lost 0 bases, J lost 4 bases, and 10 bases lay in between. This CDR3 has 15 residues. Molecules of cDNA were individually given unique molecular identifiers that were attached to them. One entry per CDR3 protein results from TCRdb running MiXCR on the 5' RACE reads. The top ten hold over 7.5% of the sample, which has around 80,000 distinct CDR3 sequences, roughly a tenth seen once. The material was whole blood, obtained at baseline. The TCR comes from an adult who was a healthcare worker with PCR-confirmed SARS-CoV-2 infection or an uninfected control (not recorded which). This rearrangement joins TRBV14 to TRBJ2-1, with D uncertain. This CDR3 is CASSQEGLLYNEQFF. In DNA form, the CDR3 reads TGTGCCAGCAGCCAAGAAGGGCTCTTATACAATGAGCAGTTCTTC.